This T cell receptor (beta chain) was recorded in a study of cytomegalovirus exposure and HLA in healthy donors. Whole-study findings and limits: Donors were assumed by presence/absence analyses to have roughly uniform sequencing depth.

Turning to this clone: Its specificity is unknown.

The PCR was carried out with 60 Vbeta primers and 13 Jbeta primers. Only in-frame clones appear in the TCRdb table, and some are missing; sequencing was by immunoSEQ multiplex PCR. Seen here are fewer than 200,000 clones, about four fifths observed once, and the top ten hold approximately 2.6%. The sample consisted of PBMCs. The sequence was collected from a female donor in good health and CMV-seronegative.

The CDR3 reads CASSYTGGPYNEQFF. CDR3 bases: TGTGCCAGCAGTTACACCGGGGGGCCCTACAATGAGCAGTTCTTC. The rearrangement uses TRBV6-5 and TRBJ2-1, with D possibly matching TRBD2 (7 bases). CDR3 length: 15 amino acids. Germline V gene sequence: CDR1 MNHEY, CDR2 SVGAGI. V was shortened by 2 bases and J by 2 bases, with 10 bases between the two germline ends.